This entry features one TCR beta chain sequence. The sample originates from a study of PD-1 blockade in mismatch repair-deficient tumors. Profiled with immunoSEQ multiplex PCR; TCRdb holds only in-frame clones, not every one. The repertoire holds about 68,000 clones, 78% seen once, with approximately 5% in the top ten. Three pembrolizumab responders had their TCRs sequenced. The CDR3 contains 13 residues. CDR1 SGHDN and CDR2 FVKESK come from the germline V gene. Trimming took off 0 bases at V and 7 bases at J, with 9 bases between the two ends. The specimen comprised peripheral blood, sampled 2 weeks after starting pembrolizumab. This sequence joins TRBV14 and TRBJ1-1, with D hard to call. This sequence was found in an adult with mismatch repair-deficient cancer. As DNA, the CDR3 is TGTGCCAGCAGCCAAGATCGGAGTATTGAAGCTTTCTTT. Protein: CASSQDRSIEAFF.